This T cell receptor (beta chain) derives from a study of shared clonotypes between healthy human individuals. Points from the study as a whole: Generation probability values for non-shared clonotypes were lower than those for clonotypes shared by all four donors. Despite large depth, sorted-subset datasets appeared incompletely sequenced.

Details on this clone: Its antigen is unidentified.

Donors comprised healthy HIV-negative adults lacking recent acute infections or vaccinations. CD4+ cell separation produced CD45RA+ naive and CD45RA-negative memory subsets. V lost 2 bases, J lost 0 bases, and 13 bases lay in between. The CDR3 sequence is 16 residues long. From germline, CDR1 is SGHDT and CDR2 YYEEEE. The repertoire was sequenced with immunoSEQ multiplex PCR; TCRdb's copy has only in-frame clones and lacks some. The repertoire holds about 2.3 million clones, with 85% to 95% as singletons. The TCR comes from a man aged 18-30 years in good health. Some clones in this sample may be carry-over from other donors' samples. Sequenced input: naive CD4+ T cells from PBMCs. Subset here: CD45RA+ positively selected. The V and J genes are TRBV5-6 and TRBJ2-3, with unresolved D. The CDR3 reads CASSFRMTLSTDTQYF. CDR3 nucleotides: TGTGCCAGCAGCTTCCGTATGACCCTTAGCACAGATACGCAGTATTTT.